This TCR beta chain was sequenced for a study of blood T cell repertoires in COVID-19. The overall study: Spain, Italy and the United States supplied samples that represented acute and convalescent COVID-19.

Trimming shortened V by 0 bases and J by 5 bases, and 6 bases separated the two germline ends. The germline V gene encodes CDR1 SGDLS and CDR2 YYNGEE. The length of the CDR3 is 12 residues. In the authors' methods: Reference gene primers were amplified, and this amplification served to estimate nucleated cell counts. TCRdb's copy holds only in-frame clones and misses some; the assay was immunoSEQ multiplex PCR. Clone size and the V and J calls come from that table; the DNA yielded D and trimming. Here the sample spans 90,000 or so clones, around 93% being singletons. The chain is built from TRBV9 and TRBJ2-7; D not resolved. The sequenced material came from peripheral blood. This clonotype was obtained from a human donor with active COVID-19. The donor label of this sample is uncertain. For the CDR3, the DNA is TGTGCCAGCAGCGTAGGAAGCGACGAGCAGTACTTC. Translated: CASSVGSDEQYF. Variable domain in full (rest from reference TRBV9 and TRBJ2-7): DSGVTQTPKHLITATGQRVTLRCSPRSGDLSVYWYQQSLDQGLQFLIQYYNGEERAKGNILERFSAQQFPDLHSELNLSSLELGDSALYFCASSVGSDEQYFGPGTRLTVT.